What follows are 27 T cell receptor beta chains derived from one specimen sequenced in a study of shared clonotypes between healthy human individuals. Naive CD8 cells, CD45RO-negative and positively selected for CCR7, excluded terminally differentiated effector memory CD45RA+ cells. Sequencing was performed with immunoSEQ multiplex PCR; in TCRdb, only in-frame clones are kept and a portion is missing. The sample includes about 2 million clones, about 95% of them seen just once. The specimen sequenced was naive CD8+ T cells sorted from blood. The origin of the receptors is a man between 18 and 35 years old in good health.

V gene TRBV4-1 combines with J gene TRBJ2-1, with D tentatively TRBD2 (6 bases). The CDR3 is made up of 15 amino acids. Germline assignment: CDR1 MGHRA and CDR2 YSYEKL. V was cut by 4 bases and J by 6 bases, with 16 bases left in between. The DNA of the CDR3 is TGCGCCAGCAGCCTGCGGGACTCCATACCCAATGAGCAGTTCTTC. Translation: CASSLRDSIPNEQFF.

The V call is TRBV6-1, the J call TRBJ1-2, with D perhaps matching TRBD1 (5 bases). Germline lookup yields CDR1 MNHNS and CDR2 SASEGT. The CDR3 covers 15 residues. V lost 3 bases to trimming and J lost 7 bases, with 18 bases between them. The CDR3 loop is CASSDLGLGGGGYTF. CDR3 DNA sequence: TGTGCCAGCAGTGACCTGGGTCTCGGGGGGGGTGGCTACACCTTC.

This chain connects TRBV5-4 to TRBJ2-5; D may be TRBD2 (5 bases). Germline CDR1 reads SGHNT; CDR2 reads YYREEE (reference sequence). Trimming removed 2 bases from V and 0 bases from J, with 14 bases in between. This CDR3 region has 16 residues. For the CDR3, the DNA is TGTGCCAGCAGCTTAGGCGGACTCAATAACCAAGAGACCCAGTACTTC. It codes for CASSLGGLNNQETQYF.

The V and J genes are TRBV13 and TRBJ1-1; D is perhaps TRBD1 (5 bases). The V gene's germline CDR1 is PRHDT and CDR2 FYEKMQ (reference sequence). The CDR3 is 14 residues long. Trimming took 5 bases from V and 0 from J, leaving 10 bases between them. CDR3 region: CASSTTVMNTEAFF. In nucleotides, the CDR3 is TGTGCCAGCAGCACGACAGTTATGAACACTGAAGCTTTCTTT.

This sequence joins TRBV7-9 and TRBJ1-6; TRBD1 might be the D (6 bases). CDR3 size: 16 residues. The V and J ends lost 4 bases and 10 bases respectively, with 20 bases between them. The germline gives CDR1 SEHNR, CDR2 FQNEAQ (reference sequence). The CDR3 loop reads CASSSSLGLRGSPLHF. The CDR3 DNA sequence: TGTGCCAGCAGCTCCTCTTTAGGCCTCAGGGGCTCACCCCTCCACTTT.

V and J are TRBV5-6 and TRBJ2-7; 11 nucleotides line up with TRBD2. Germline CDR1 is SGHDT and CDR2 is YYEEEE. V gave up 5 bases and J gave up 3 bases; unmatched junction bases: 4. The CDR3 length is 14 residues. The CDR3 loop reads CASRLAGGLYEQYF. In DNA, the CDR3 is TGTGCCAGCAGGCTAGCGGGAGGTCTCTACGAGCAGTACTTC. The full variable domain, its missing parts supplied by reference TRBV5-6 and TRBJ2-7, is DAGVTQSPTHLIKTRGQQVTLRCSPKSGHDTVSWYQQALGQGPQFIFQYYEEEERQRGNFPDRFSGHQFPNYSSELNVNALLLGDSALYLCASRLAGGLYEQYFGPGTRLTVT.

The rearrangement links TRBV7-9 to TRBJ2-1, with TRBD2 matching 9 bases. CDR3 size: 15 residues. Trimming cost V 5 bases and J 5 bases; bases outside gene matches: 7. Germline V gene data show CDR1 as SEHNR and CDR2 as FQNEAQ (reference sequence). CDR3 amino acids: CASSHAGGPNNEQFF. CDR3 coding DNA: TGTGCCAGCAGCCATGCGGGGGGGCCAAACAATGAGCAGTTCTTC.

V usage is TRBV5-4 and J usage is TRBJ2-2; 9 bases match TRBD1. After removal of 4 bases from V and 5 bases from J, the junction contained 6 bases not matched to a gene. Germline V gives CDR1 SGHNT, CDR2 YYREEE (reference sequence). The CDR3 length is 15 residues. The CDR3 nucleotides read TGTGCCAGCAGCACACCGGGACAGGGAACCGGGGAGCTGTTTTTT. Translation: CASSTPGQGTGELFF.

Concerning this clone itself: Other DNA variants within this sample encode the same CDR3. The V call is TRBV10-3, the J call TRBJ1-4, with D possibly matching TRBD1 (6 bases). The CDR3 sequence is 13 residues long. The germline V and J ends were trimmed by 8 bases and 2 bases, with 9 bases remaining between them. Germline V gene data show CDR1 as ENHRY and CDR2 as SYGVKD. The DNA for the CDR3 is TGTGCCATCGGCGGACAGACTAATGAAAAACTGTTTTTT. Protein: CAIGGQTNEKLFF.

As regards this clone: Distinct nucleotide sequences in the sample also encode this CDR3. V is TRBV6-5 and J is TRBJ2-7, with 10 positions matching TRBD2. This CDR3 contains 15 residues. Per the germline V gene, CDR1 is MNHEY and CDR2 is SVGAGI. Trimming cost V 6 bases and J 3 bases; bases outside gene matches: 8. The CDR3 loop reads CASSLGSSGSYEQYF. The CDR3 DNA reads TGTGCCAGCAGCCTGGGGTCTAGCGGGAGCTACGAGCAGTACTTC.

Worth noting for this clone: The identical CDR3 is also encoded by other nucleotide sequences in the sample. The chain joins TRBV7-2 to TRBJ2-1; tentative D call: TRBD2 (6 bases). The length of the CDR3 is 14 residues. The ends were cut back, 0 bases at V and 3 bases at J, with 6 bases in the middle. Germline V gene lookup returns CDR1 SGHTA and CDR2 FQGNSA. CDR3 coding DNA: TGTGCCAGCAGCTTAGCCGGGAGCTACAATGAGCAGTTCTTC. Translating gives CASSLAGSYNEQFF. Full variable domain (rest looked up from reference TRBV7-2 and TRBJ2-1): GAGVSQSPSNKVTEKGKDVELRCDPISGHTALYWYRQSLGQGLEFLIYFQGNSAPDKSGLPSDRFSAERTGGSVSTLTIQRTQQEDSAVYLCASSLAGSYNEQFFGPGTRLTVL.

For this clone: This may come from a read error, since a much larger clone is one base off. The same CDR3 is also encoded by other DNA sequences in this sample. This sequence joins TRBV30 and TRBJ2-5; possibly TRBD1 or TRBD2 for D (6 bases each). Gene TRBJ2-7 matches the end of the DNA better, so the J call may be wrong. The CDR3 covers 12 residues. Germline CDR1 reads GTSNPN; CDR2 reads SVGIG (reference sequence). The CDR3 DNA sequence: TGTGCCTGGACTACAGGGAGGAACGAGCAGTACTTC. This encodes CAWTTGRNEQYF.

V is TRBV27 and J is TRBJ2-1, with 8 nucleotides matching TRBD2. Germline lookup yields CDR1 MNHEY and CDR2 SMNVEV (reference sequence). This CDR3 is 15 amino acids long. J lost 2 bases, V lost 5 bases, and 5 bases had no gene match. The CDR3 DNA reads TGTGCCAGCAGTATCGGGGGGGTCACCTACAATGAGCAGTTCTTC. This codes for CASSIGGVTYNEQFF.

Notes on this clone: At one end the junction does not follow the germline gene, possibly because of a read error. The V gene is TRBV13, the J gene TRBJ2-3; D unclear. Germline V CDR1 and CDR2: PRHDT, FYEKMQ (reference sequence). This CDR3 is built from 14 residues. The CDR3 spells CASSLGSGVDTQYF. The CDR3, as DNA: TGTGCCAGCAGCCTAGGATCTGGGGTAGATACGCAGTATTTT.

The chain employs TRBV27 and TRBJ2-4, with D perhaps TRBD2 (6 bases). From germline, CDR1 is MNHEY and CDR2 SMNVEV (reference sequence). The CDR3 has 13 residues. The ends were cut back, 4 bases at V and 6 bases at J, with 10 bases in the middle. CDR3 protein: CASSSGLLNIQYF. CDR3 in DNA: TGTGCCAGCAGTTCCGGACTACTAAACATTCAGTACTTC.

The genes are TRBV28 and TRBJ2-2; 7 bases agree with TRBD2. The J segment lost 7 bases and the V segment lost 6 bases, leaving 5 bases of the junction unmatched. Germline V gene lookup returns CDR1 MDHEN and CDR2 SYDVKM. The CDR3 is made up of 13 amino acids. The CDR3 region is CASSGDYSGELFF. As DNA, the CDR3 is TGTGCCAGCAGCGGGGACTACAGCGGGGAGCTGTTTTTT.

Points on this clone: This same CDR3 is encoded by further DNA sequences in the sample. The V and J genes are TRBV7-9 and TRBJ2-6; D unclear. CDR1 is SEHNR and CDR2 is FQNEAQ in the germline V gene (reference sequence). The CDR3 has 15 amino acids. V was clipped by 0 bases and J by 1 base, with 4 bases between them. The CDR3 spells CASSLAGSGANVLTF. CDR3 nucleotides: TGTGCCAGCAGCTTAGCAGGTTCTGGGGCCAACGTCCTGACTTTC.

The chain combines TRBV2 with TRBJ2-1, with TRBD2 matching 7 bases. This CDR3 region has 17 residues. Germline loops: CDR1 SNHLY, CDR2 FYNNEI. Germline trimming cut 4 bases from V and 9 bases from J; bases unmatched to any gene: 18. The CDR3 nucleotides are TGTGCCAGCAGTGTTTCCGGTAGCGGGCCAGATATCATTGAGCAGTTCTTC. Encoded protein: CASSVSGSGPDIIEQFF. The whole variable domain, remainder taken from reference TRBV2 and TRBJ2-1, is EPEVTQTPSHQVTQMGQEVILRCVPISNHLYFYWYRQILGQKVEFLVSFYNNEISEKSEIFDDQFSVERPDGSNFTLKIRSTKLEDSAMYFCASSVSGSGPDIIEQFFGPGTRLTVL.

This clone was recorded only once. This rearrangement joins TRBV14 to TRBJ2-7; D perhaps matches TRBD1 (5 bases). Germline V CDR1 and CDR2: SGHDN, FVKESK. This CDR3 region has 14 residues. Trimming cost V 2 bases and J 3 bases, with 11 bases left between them. The CDR3 DNA reads TGTGCCAGCAGCCAACTGGGGCAGTACTACGAGCAGTACTTC. It translates to CASSQLGQYYEQYF.

V usage is TRBV9 and J usage is TRBJ2-1, with D hard to call. V gave up 0 bases and J gave up 5 bases, with 9 bases separating them. The CDR3 length is 14 residues. Germline CDR1 reads SGDLS; CDR2 reads YYNGEE. CDR3 region: CASSVGNWDNEQFF. The CDR3 DNA reads TGTGCCAGCAGCGTAGGGAACTGGGACAATGAGCAGTTCTTC.

V and J are TRBV11-2 and TRBJ2-3; the match to TRBD2 covers 7 bases. Germline lookup yields CDR1 SGHAT and CDR2 FQNNGV. This CDR3 contains 14 residues. With V trimmed by 2 bases and J by 2 bases, 1 base remained unmatched. Written as DNA, the CDR3 is TGTGCCAGCAGCTTACTAGCGGTCACAGATACGCAGTATTTT. This gives the protein CASSLLAVTDTQYF.

In the case of this clone: Additional DNA sequences in this sample encode the identical CDR3. The rearrangement uses TRBV9 and TRBJ1-1, with D hard to call. The CDR3 is made up of 14 amino acids. V was pared by 0 bases and J by 1 base, with 7 bases between. CDR1 and CDR2 from the germline V gene are SGDLS and YYNGEE. CDR3 nucleotides: TGTGCCAGCAGCGTAGGTGTGGGGAACACTGAAGCTTTCTTT. Its translation: CASSVGVGNTEAFF.

The chain carries TRBV6-4 and TRBJ1-1; D might be TRBD1 (6 bases). Germline V gives CDR1 MRHNA, CDR2 SNTAGT. This CDR3 spans 14 amino acids. Trimming removed 4 bases at V and 2 bases at J, with 11 bases between. The CDR3 sequence is CASSAMTGNTEAFF. CDR3 sequence (DNA): TGTGCCAGCAGTGCCATGACAGGCAACACTGAAGCTTTCTTT.

With respect to this clone: Other DNA sequences within the sample encode an identical CDR3. The chain joins TRBV4-1 to TRBJ1-6; TRBD1 agrees at 7 bases. This CDR3 spans 15 amino acids. The V gene's germline CDR1 is MGHRA and CDR2 YSYEKL. V shed 3 bases and J 7 bases; nucleotides not matched to a gene: 6. CDR3 loop: CASSQVRQGNSPLHF. The CDR3 nucleotides are TGCGCCAGCAGCCAGGTACGACAGGGCAATTCACCCCTCCACTTT.

The rearrangement joins TRBV19 to TRBJ1-1; 8 bases match TRBD1. V trimming: 3 bases; J trimming: 1 base; junction bases outside the gene matches: 7. This CDR3 has 16 amino acids. Germline CDR1 and CDR2: LNHDA and SQIVND (reference sequence). The CDR3 loop reads CASSIDDRGQNTEAFF. CDR3 nucleotides: TGTGCCAGTAGTATCGATGACAGGGGCCAGAACACTGAAGCTTTCTTT.

This chain links TRBV29-1 with TRBJ1-2; TRBD1 is a possible D gene (5 bases). Per the germline V gene, CDR1 is SQVTM and CDR2 is ANQGSEA. Trimming shortened V by 7 bases and J by 7 bases, and 25 bases separated the two germline ends. The CDR3 is made up of 15 amino acids. CDR3 sequence (DNA): TGCAGCGCGCGGGGGGACGGATACCCTCTAGGTGGCTACACCTTC. Its protein product is CSARGDGYPLGGYTF.

A note on this clone: This CDR3 is also generated by other DNA sequences in the sample. In DNA, the CDR3 is TGCGCCAGCAGCCCAGGGACAGGGGGGGACGAGCAGTACTTC. Residues: CASSPGTGGDEQYF. This chain connects TRBV5-1 to TRBJ2-7, with TRBD1 matching 11 bases. V dropped 4 bases and J dropped 5; count of bases not matched to a gene: 5. From germline, CDR1 is SGHRS and CDR2 YFSETQ. The CDR3 runs to 14 residues.